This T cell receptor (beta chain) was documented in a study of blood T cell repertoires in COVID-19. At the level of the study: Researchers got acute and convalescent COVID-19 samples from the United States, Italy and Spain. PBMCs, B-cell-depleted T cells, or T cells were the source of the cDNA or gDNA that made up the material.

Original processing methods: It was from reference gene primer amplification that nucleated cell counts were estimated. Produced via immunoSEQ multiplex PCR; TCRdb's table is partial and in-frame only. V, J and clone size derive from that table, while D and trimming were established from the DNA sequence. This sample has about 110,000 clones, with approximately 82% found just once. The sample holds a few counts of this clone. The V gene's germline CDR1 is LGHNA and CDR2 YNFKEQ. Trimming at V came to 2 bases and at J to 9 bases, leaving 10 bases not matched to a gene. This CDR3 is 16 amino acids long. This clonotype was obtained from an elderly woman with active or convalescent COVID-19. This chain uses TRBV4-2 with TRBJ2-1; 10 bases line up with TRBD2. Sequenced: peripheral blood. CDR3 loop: CASSQSSGSGTGEQFF. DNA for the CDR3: TGTGCCAGCAGCCAATCTAGCGGGAGTGGGACGGGTGAGCAGTTCTTC.